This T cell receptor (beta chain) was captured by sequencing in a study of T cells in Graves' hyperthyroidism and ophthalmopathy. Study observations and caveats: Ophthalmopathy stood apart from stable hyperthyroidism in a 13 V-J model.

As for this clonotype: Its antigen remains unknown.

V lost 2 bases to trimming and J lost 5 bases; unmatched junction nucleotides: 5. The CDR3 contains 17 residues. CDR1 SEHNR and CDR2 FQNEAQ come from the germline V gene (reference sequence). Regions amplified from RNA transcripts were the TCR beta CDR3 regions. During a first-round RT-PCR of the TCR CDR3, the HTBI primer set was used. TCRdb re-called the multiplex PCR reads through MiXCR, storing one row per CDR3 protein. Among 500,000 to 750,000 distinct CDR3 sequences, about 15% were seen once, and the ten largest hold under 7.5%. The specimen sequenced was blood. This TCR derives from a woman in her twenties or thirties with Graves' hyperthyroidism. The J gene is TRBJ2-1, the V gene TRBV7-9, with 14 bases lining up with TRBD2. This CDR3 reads CASSLSTSGRGHNEQFF. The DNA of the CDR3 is TGTGCCAGCAGCTTATCGACTAGCGGGAGGGGACACAATGAGCAGTTCTTC.